These T cell receptor beta chains were read from a single sample in a study of cytomegalovirus exposure and HLA in healthy donors. Assay used: immunoSEQ multiplex PCR; TCRdb lists only in-frame clones, some missing. In the table there are about 100,000 clones, about 86% of which are singletons. Sequencing input: PBMCs. The receptors shown here come from a woman aged 70-85 years in good health and CMV-seropositive. The CDR3 runs from the conserved cysteine through the conserved F or W. D genes are given only for firm matches. The size entry is marked missing in some rows and otherwise reads once, few, many or a size class.

abundance	d_gene	v_gene	j_gene	CDR3aa	CDR3nt
-	TRBD1	TRBV4-3	TRBJ1-6	CASSQDSGTGVSPLHF	TGCGCCAGCAGCCAAGATTCCGGGACAGGGGTTTCACCCCTCCACTTT
few	-	TRBV5-1	TRBJ1-1	CASEPGQMNTEAFF	TGCGCCAGCGAGCCAGGACAGATGAACACTGAAGCTTTCTTT
-	-	TRBV19	TRBJ1-3	CASSGSPRDLLSGNTIYF	TGTGCCAGTAGTGGCTCTCCCCGGGACTTGCTTTCTGGAAACACCATATATTTT
-	TRBD2	TRBV7-2	TRBJ2-1	CASSLSGTTSDEQFF	TGTGCCAGCAGCTTGAGCGGGACTACAAGCGATGAGCAGTTCTTC
-	-	TRBV7-2	TRBJ1-1	CASSFTTGEAFF	TGTGCCAGCAGCTTTACCACCGGTGAAGCTTTCTTT
once	TRBD1	TRBV7-2	TRBJ2-1	CASSLDPAGGGEFF	TGTGCCAGCAGCTTAGATCCGGCAGGGGGCGGTGAGTTCTTC
-	-	TRBV9	TRBJ2-3	CASSARLSSTDTQYF	TGTGCCAGCAGCGCACGGTTGTCTAGCACAGATACGCAGTATTTT
-	-	TRBV7-9	TRBJ2-7	CSSSLAPNYEQYF	TGTTCCAGCAGCTTAGCGCCTAACTACGAGCAGTACTTC
once	-	TRBV10-2	TRBJ2-7	CASSGRGGASSEQYF	TGCGCCAGCAGTGGGCGAGGAGGCGCCTCGAGCGAGCAGTACTTC
-	TRBD2	TRBV7-2	TRBJ2-5	CASSLAGLAGGETQYF	TGTGCCAGCAGCTTAGCGGGGCTAGCGGGTGGGGAGACCCAGTACTTC
few	TRBD2	TRBV29-1	TRBJ2-1	CSGGSSGRAYPFNEQFF	TGCAGCGGAGGGTCTAGCGGGAGGGCCTACCCCTTCAATGAGCAGTTCTTC
-	TRBD2	TRBV5-1	TRBJ2-7	CASSLRTSGVYEQYF	TGCGCCAGCAGCTTAAGGACTAGCGGTGTCTACGAGCAGTACTTC
-	TRBD2	TRBV7-3	TRBJ2-3	CASSFGTITSTDTQYF	TGTGCCAGCAGCTTTGGGACTATAACTAGCACAGATACGCAGTATTTT
once	-	TRBV28	TRBJ1-5	CASSLLTPNQPQHF	TGTGCCAGCAGTTTACTTACACCGAATCAGCCCCAGCATTTT
-	TRBD1	TRBV2	TRBJ1-5	CASSGDRVGQPQHF	TGTGCCAGCAGTGGTGACAGGGTTGGCCAGCCCCAGCATTTT
-	TRBD1	TRBV19	TRBJ2-5	CASSLTGGETQYF	TGTGCCAGTAGTCTTACAGGGGGAGAGACCCAGTACTTC
once	-	TRBV5-3	TRBJ2-7	CARSLRGGHSYEQYF	TGTGCCAGAAGCTTGAGGGGAGGCCATTCCTACGAGCAGTACTTC
few	TRBD1	TRBV4-1	TRBJ2-2	CASSQDRWQGADTGELFF	TGCGCCAGCAGCCAAGATCGGTGGCAGGGGGCTGACACCGGGGAGCTGTTTTTT
-	TRBD1	TRBV18	TRBJ1-1	CASSPRQGTEAFF	TGTGCCAGCTCACCAAGACAGGGAACTGAAGCTTTCTTT
-	-	TRBV14	TRBJ2-5	CASSRGLATTQETQYF	TGTGCCAGCAGCCGAGGTCTGGCTACCACACAAGAGACCCAGTACTTC
few	-	TRBV10-3	TRBJ2-7	CATMRSDEQYF	TGTGCCACGATGAGGTCGGACGAGCAGTACTTC
-	-	TRBV10-3	TRBJ2-2	CAISESPGFTNTGELFF	TGTGCCATCAGTGAGTCGCCGGGATTCACGAACACCGGGGAGCTGTTTTTT
-	TRBD1	TRBV18	TRBJ2-6	CASSPRKGQEYSGANVLTF	TGTGCCAGCTCACCACGAAAGGGACAGGAGTACTCTGGGGCCAACGTCCTGACTTTC
-	-	TRBV10-3	TRBJ2-7	CATDTGTRVYEQYF	TGTGCCACGGACACCGGGACAAGGGTTTACGAGCAGTACTTC
once	-	TRBV28	TRBJ1-3	CASFSPNTIYF	TGTGCCAGCTTTTCCCCGAACACCATATATTTT
-	TRBD2	TRBV28	TRBJ2-7	CASSSAGVVQYF	TGTGCCAGCAGTTCAGCGGGAGTCGTGCAGTACTTC
-	-	TRBV7-9	TRBJ1-1	CASSLKGVGTEAFF	TGTGCCAGCAGCTTAAAGGGGGTCGGCACTGAAGCTTTCTTT
-	-	TRBV5-1	TRBJ2-7	CASSLDRSFGVTYEQYF	TGCGCCAGCAGCTTGGACCGATCGTTCGGAGTTACCTACGAGCAGTACTTC
-	-	TRBV6-4	TRBJ1-6	CASRDRTQGPNSPLHF	TGTGCCAGCAGAGATAGGACACAAGGACCTAATTCACCCCTCCACTTT
-	TRBD1	TRBV19	TRBJ1-1	CASSVRTGGPSTEAFF	TGTGCCAGTAGTGTCAGGACAGGGGGCCCGAGCACTGAAGCTTTCTTT
-	-	TRBV21-1	TRBJ1-3	CAARRNHTIYF	TGTGCCGCCCGGAGGAATCACACCATATATTTT
-	-	TRBV7-2	TRBJ1-2	CASRPTRTFDYTF	TGTGCCAGCAGACCAACCCGGACTTTTGACTACACCTTC
-	-	TRBV2	TRBJ1-5	CASSGFGGRDNQPQHF	TGTGCCAGCAGTGGTTTTGGCGGCAGGGACAATCAGCCCCAGCATTTT
few	-	TRBV19	TRBJ1-5	CASSIGQGSSANTRYSNQPQHF	TGTGCCAGTAGTATCGGTCAGGGGTCCTCCGCCAATACCCGCTATAGCAATCAGCCCCAGCATTTT
once	-	TRBV12-5	TRBJ2-1	CASGLGLPTYNEQFF	TGTGCTAGTGGTTTGGGACTACCTACCTACAATGAGCAGTTCTTC
few	-	TRBV7-9	TRBJ1-3	CASRGFLGENTIYF	TGTGCCAGCAGGGGGTTCTTAGGGGAAAACACCATATATTTT
-	-	TRBV5-1	TRBJ1-1	CASSLMGVNTEAFF	TGCGCCAGCAGCTTGATGGGAGTGAACACTGAAGCTTTCTTT
-	TRBD2	TRBV25-1	TRBJ2-3	CASSELRGLAGIIDTQYF	TGTGCCAGCAGCGAACTCCGGGGACTAGCGGGAATTATAGATACGCAGTATTTT
-	TRBD1	TRBV7-9	TRBJ1-5	CSSSSSTGDYNQPQHF	TGTTCCAGCAGCTCTTCGACAGGGGACTACAATCAGCCCCAGCATTTT
-	TRBD2	TRBV28	TRBJ2-2	CASSNGGSTGELFF	TGTGCCAGCAGTAATGGCGGGAGCACCGGGGAGCTGTTTTTT
-	TRBD2	TRBV12-5	TRBJ2-1	CASGLSGDSGLAPARAYNEQFF	TGTGCTAGTGGTTTGAGTGGCGACTCGGGACTAGCGCCAGCAAGAGCCTACAATGAGCAGTTCTTC
-	-	TRBV30	TRBJ2-1	CARDQGGDEQFF	TGTGCCAGGGATCAGGGTGGTGATGAGCAGTTCTTC
-	-	TRBV6-5	TRBJ2-1	CASNQDGAAHNEQFF	TGTGCCAGCAACCAAGACGGCGCGGCGCACAATGAGCAGTTCTTC
-	TRBD1	TRBV10-1	TRBJ2-1	CASSGQGAARLNEQFF	TGCGCCAGCAGTGGGCAGGGGGCGGCCCGACTCAATGAGCAGTTCTTC
-	-	TRBV27	TRBJ2-1	CASSLEGVNYNEQFF	TGTGCCAGCAGTTTAGAGGGAGTCAACTACAATGAGCAGTTCTTC
-	TRBD2	TRBV5-1	TRBJ2-2	CASSSQTSGGTGELFF	TGCGCCAGCAGCTCCCAGACTAGCGGGGGGACCGGGGAGCTGTTTTTT
-	TRBD2	TRBV28	TRBJ2-7	CASSQTSVLVYEQYF	TGTGCCAGCAGCCAAACTAGCGTTCTTGTCTACGAGCAGTACTTC
once	TRBD1	TRBV5-1	TRBJ2-7	CASSLGWGQGFYEQYF	TGCGCCAGCAGCTTGGGCTGGGGACAGGGCTTCTACGAGCAGTACTTC
-	TRBD2	TRBV2	TRBJ2-3	CASSRLAVSTDTQYF	TGTGCCAGCAGTCGACTAGCGGTGAGCACAGATACGCAGTATTTT